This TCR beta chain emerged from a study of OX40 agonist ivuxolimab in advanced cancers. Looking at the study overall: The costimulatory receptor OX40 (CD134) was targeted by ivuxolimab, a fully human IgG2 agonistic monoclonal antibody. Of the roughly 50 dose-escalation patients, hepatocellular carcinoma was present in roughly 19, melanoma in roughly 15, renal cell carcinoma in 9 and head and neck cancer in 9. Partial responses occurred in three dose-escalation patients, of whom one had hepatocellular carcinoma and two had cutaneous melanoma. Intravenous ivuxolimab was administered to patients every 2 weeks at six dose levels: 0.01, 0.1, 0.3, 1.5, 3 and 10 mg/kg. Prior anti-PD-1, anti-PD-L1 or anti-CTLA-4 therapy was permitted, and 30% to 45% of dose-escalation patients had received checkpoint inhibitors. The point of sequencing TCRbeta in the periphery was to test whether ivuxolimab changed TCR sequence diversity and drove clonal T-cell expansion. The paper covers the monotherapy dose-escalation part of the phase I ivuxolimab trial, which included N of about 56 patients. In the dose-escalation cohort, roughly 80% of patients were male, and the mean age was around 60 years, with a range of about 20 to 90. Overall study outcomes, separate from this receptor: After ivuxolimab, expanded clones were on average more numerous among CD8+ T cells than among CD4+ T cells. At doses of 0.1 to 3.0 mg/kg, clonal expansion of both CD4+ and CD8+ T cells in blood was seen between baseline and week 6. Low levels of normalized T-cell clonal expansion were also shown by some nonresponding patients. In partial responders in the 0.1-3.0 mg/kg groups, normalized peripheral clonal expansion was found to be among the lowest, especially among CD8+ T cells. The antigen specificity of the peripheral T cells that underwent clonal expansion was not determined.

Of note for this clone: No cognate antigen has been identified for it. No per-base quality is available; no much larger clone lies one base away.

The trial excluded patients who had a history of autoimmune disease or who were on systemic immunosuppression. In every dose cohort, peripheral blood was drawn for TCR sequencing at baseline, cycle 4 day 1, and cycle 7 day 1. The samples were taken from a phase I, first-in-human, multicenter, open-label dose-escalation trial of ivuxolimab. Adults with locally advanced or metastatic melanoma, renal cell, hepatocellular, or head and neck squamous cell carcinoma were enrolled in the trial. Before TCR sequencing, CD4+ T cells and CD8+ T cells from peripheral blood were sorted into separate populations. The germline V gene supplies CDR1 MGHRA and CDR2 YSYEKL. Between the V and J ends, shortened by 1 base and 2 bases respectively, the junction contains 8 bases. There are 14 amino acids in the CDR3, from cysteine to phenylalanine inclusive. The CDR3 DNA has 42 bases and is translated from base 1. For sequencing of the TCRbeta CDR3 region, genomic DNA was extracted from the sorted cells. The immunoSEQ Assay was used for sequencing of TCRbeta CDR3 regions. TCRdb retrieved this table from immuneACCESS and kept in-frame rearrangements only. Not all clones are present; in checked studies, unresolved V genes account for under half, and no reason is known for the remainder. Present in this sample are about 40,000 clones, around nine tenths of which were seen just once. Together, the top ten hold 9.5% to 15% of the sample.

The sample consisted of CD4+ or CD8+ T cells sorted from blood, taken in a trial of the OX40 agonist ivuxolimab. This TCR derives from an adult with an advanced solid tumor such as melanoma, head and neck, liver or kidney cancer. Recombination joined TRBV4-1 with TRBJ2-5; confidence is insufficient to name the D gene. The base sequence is TGCGCCAGCAGCCAAGGCGGCAAGCAAGAGACCCAGTACTTC. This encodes CASSQGGKQETQYF.